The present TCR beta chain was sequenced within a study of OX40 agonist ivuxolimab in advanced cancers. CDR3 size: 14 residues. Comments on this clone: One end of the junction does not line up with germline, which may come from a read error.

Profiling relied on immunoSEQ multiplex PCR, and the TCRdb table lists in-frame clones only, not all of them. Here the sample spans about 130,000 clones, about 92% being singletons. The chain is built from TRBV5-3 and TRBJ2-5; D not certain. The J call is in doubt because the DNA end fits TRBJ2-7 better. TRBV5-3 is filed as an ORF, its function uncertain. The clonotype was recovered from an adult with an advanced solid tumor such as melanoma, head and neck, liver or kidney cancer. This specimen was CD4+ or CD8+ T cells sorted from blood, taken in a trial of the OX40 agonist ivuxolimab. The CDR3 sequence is CASSFDARNYEQYF. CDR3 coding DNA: TGTGCCAGCAGCTTCGACGCCCGAAACTACGAGCAGTACTTC.